One sample yielded the 17 T cell receptor beta chains listed below, sequenced in a study of T cells of healthy individuals. TCRdb ran MiXCR on the 5' RACE reads and lists one entry per CDR3 protein. The table lists approximately 100,000 distinct CDR3 sequences, roughly a sixth of them singletons. These receptors all stem from a human donor in good health.

The chain joins TRBV19 to TRBJ2-2; 7 bases map to TRBD1. Germline-derived CDR1 and CDR2 are LNHDA and SQIVND (reference sequence). The junction had 0 bases not matched to a gene; V was cut back by 4 bases and J by 7 bases. The CDR3 consists of 12 residues. In DNA form, the CDR3 reads TGTGCCAGTAGTAACAGGGGCGGGGAGCTGTTTTTT. This codes for CASSNRGGELFF. Full variable domain (missing parts from reference TRBV19 and TRBJ2-2): DGGITQSPKYLFRKEGQNVTLSCEQNLNHDAMYWYRQDPGQGLRLIYYSQIVNDFQKGDIAEGYSVSREKKESFPLTVTSAQKNPTAFYLCASSNRGGELFFGEGSRLTVL.

V usage is TRBV18 and J usage is TRBJ2-6, with D hard to call. The germline CDR1 and CDR2 sequences are KGHSH and LQKENI. V lost 1 base and J 3 bases, leaving 16 bases between the germline ends. The CDR3 consists of 18 residues. This chain's CDR3 is CASSPLRRRGDGANVLTF. CDR3 nucleotide sequence: TGTGCCAGCTCACCACTGCGCAGGCGTGGAGATGGGGCCAACGTCCTGACTTTC. The full variable domain, its missing parts supplied by reference TRBV18 and TRBJ2-6, is NAGVMQNPRHLVRRRGQEARLRCSPMKGHSHVYWYRQLPEEGLKFMVYLQKENIIDESGMPKERFSAEFPKEGPSILRIQQVVRGDSAAYFCASSPLRRRGDGANVLTFGAGSRLTVL.

The chain couples TRBV5-1 to TRBJ1-2; D unclear. Trimming took off 4 bases at V and 3 bases at J, with 4 bases between the two ends. Per germline, CDR1 SGHRS and CDR2 YFSETQ. This CDR3 is built from 11 residues. CDR3 nucleotides: TGCGCCAGCAGCCTCGACTATGGCTACACCTTC. This gives the protein CASSLDYGYTF.

This clonotype was seen a few times. The rearrangement uses TRBV7-8 and TRBJ2-1, with 14 bases lining up with TRBD2. Trimming removed 6 bases from V and 8 bases from J; junction bases left unmatched: 6. Germline CDR1 and CDR2: SGHVS and FQNEAQ. This CDR3 spans 15 amino acids. The CDR3 DNA follows: TGTGCCAGCAGGTTGGGACTAGCGGGAGTGGATGAGCAGTTCTTC. It is translated as CASRLGLAGVDEQFF. The whole variable domain, filled in from reference TRBV7-8 and TRBJ2-1, reads GAGVSQSPRYKVAKRGQDVALRCDPISGHVSLFWYQQALGQGPEFLTYFQNEAQLDKSGLPSDRFFAERPEGSVSTLKIQRTQQEDSAVYLCASRLGLAGVDEQFFGPGTRLTVL.

A few counts support this clonotype. The rearrangement links TRBV7-2 to TRBJ2-7, with D hard to call. Germline CDR1 reads SGHTA; CDR2 reads FQGNSA. Trimming removed 4 bases from V and 2 bases from J, with 15 bases in between. This CDR3 has 15 amino acids. CDR3 bases: TGTGCCAGCAGCTCAGCCAACCGAATAGCCTACGAGCAGTACTTC. Amino acids: CASSSANRIAYEQYF.

There are a few counts of this clonotype. The DNA for the CDR3 is TGCGCCAGCAGCTTGGGGGGACAGGATTTTGAACCCCTCCACTTT. Translating it yields CASSLGGQDFEPLHF. V and J are TRBV5-1 and TRBJ1-6; 8 bases align to TRBD1. V lost 0 bases, J lost 12 bases, and 8 bases stayed unmatched. Per germline, CDR1 SGHRS and CDR2 YFSETQ. This CDR3 contains 15 residues.

Comment on this clonotype: This sequence may be a read error, since a much larger clone differs from it by one base. The chain employs TRBV5-6 and TRBJ2-1, with 9 bases aligning to TRBD1. V was clipped by 2 bases and J by 4 bases; unmatched bases: 4. This CDR3 has 15 amino acids. Germline CDR1 and CDR2: SGHDT and YYEEEE. The CDR3: CASSFGTGSYNEQFF. For the CDR3, the DNA is TGTGCCAGCAGCTTCGGGACAGGGTCGTACAATGAGCAGTTCTTC.

This clonotype was seen at least ten times. The V gene is TRBV11-2, the J gene TRBJ1-6; no definite D call. There are 17 residues in the CDR3. Germline V gene sequence: CDR1 SGHAT, CDR2 FQNNGV. V was trimmed by 6 bases and J by 7 bases, leaving 22 bases between them. The CDR3 region is CASRRDPGRDRNSPLHF. The CDR3 bases are TGTGCCAGCAGAAGAGATCCGGGCCGCGACCGAAATTCACCCCTCCACTTT.

The rearrangement uses TRBV20-1 and TRBJ1-1; TRBD1 might be the D (5 bases). Germline CDR1 and CDR2: DFQATT and SNEGSKA (reference sequence). The CDR3 loop spans 15 amino acids. Trimming cost V 3 bases and J 3 bases, with 17 bases left between them. CDR3 protein: CSARSGTEDYTEAFF. CDR3 in DNA: TGCAGTGCTAGGAGCGGGACCGAGGATTACACTGAAGCTTTCTTT.

This clonotype was observed many times. V and J are TRBV10-3 and TRBJ2-1; perhaps D is TRBD1 or TRBD2 (5 bases each). V lost 3 bases and J 2 bases, leaving 11 bases between the germline ends. CDR3 length: 15 residues. CDR1 is ENHRY, CDR2 SYGVKD, per germline. The chain's CDR3 is CAISEKGSTYNEQFF. CDR3 DNA: TGTGCCATCAGTGAAAAGGGGAGTACCTACAATGAGCAGTTCTTC.

This clonotype has just a few counts. The chain couples TRBV19 to TRBJ1-1; no clear D. There are 14 residues in the CDR3. Germline V gene lookup returns CDR1 LNHDA and CDR2 SQIVND (reference sequence). V was clipped by 4 bases and J by 0 bases, with 9 bases between them. The CDR3 region is CASSTVGLNTEAFF. The DNA of the CDR3 is TGTGCCAGTAGTACGGTAGGATTGAACACTGAAGCTTTCTTT.

The sample holds a few counts of this clonotype. The genes are TRBV28 and TRBJ1-4; D perhaps matches TRBD1 (6 bases). The germline gives CDR1 MDHEN, CDR2 SYDVKM. This CDR3 spans 14 amino acids. V was cut by 4 bases and J by 8 bases, with 14 bases left in between. For the CDR3, the DNA is TGTGCCAGCAGTTCCCTGGGGGGCCGCGAAAAACTGTTTTTT. Translation: CASSSLGGREKLFF.

This clonotype was found a few times. The chain carries TRBV28 and TRBJ2-7; no firm D call. This CDR3 has 14 amino acids. Trimming left V 5 bases short and J 2 bases short, with 13 bases between. CDR1 MDHEN and CDR2 SYDVKM come from the germline V gene. The CDR3 coding sequence is TGTGCCAGCAGTCCGTGGACGCCTACCTACGAGCAGTACTTC. Translation: CASSPWTPTYEQYF.

This clonotype was counted ten times or more. The J gene is TRBJ2-1, the V gene TRBV7-2, with 14 bases matching TRBD2. Per the germline V gene, CDR1 is SGHTA and CDR2 is FQGNSA. The CDR3 extends over 19 amino acids. Trimming took 1 base from V and 1 from J; bases not matched to a gene: 6. CDR3 DNA sequence: TGTGCCAGCAGCTTAGATAGACTAGCGGGGGGGTATTCCTACAATGAGCAGTTCTTC. Protein sequence: CASSLDRLAGGYSYNEQFF.

In regard to this clonotype: A much larger clone is a single base away; this may be a read error. This chain joins TRBV29-1 and TRBJ2-3; possibly TRBD1 for D (6 bases). Trimming cost V 4 bases and J 3 bases, with 8 bases left between them. Germline CDR1 is SQVTM and CDR2 is ANQGSEA. The CDR3 runs 12 residues. For the CDR3, the DNA is TGCAGCGTTGTACAGGGTACAGATACGCAGTATTTT. Translated, it gives CSVVQGTDTQYF.

In this sample, this clonotype turned up many times. The genes are TRBV7-2 and TRBJ1-2; possible D gene TRBD1, 5 bases. Trimming removed 6 bases at V and 5 bases at J, with 10 bases between. Germline V gene lookup returns CDR1 SGHTA and CDR2 FQGNSA. This CDR3 has 12 residues. The CDR3 is CASSQTVYGYTF. CDR3 bases: TGTGCCAGCAGTCAGACAGTTTATGGCTACACCTTC.

This clonotype showed up just a few times. The chain couples TRBV29-1 to TRBJ2-1, with TRBD1 matching 8 bases. Germline assignment: CDR1 SQVTM and CDR2 ANQGSEA. This CDR3 contains 11 residues. The junction had 3 bases not matched to a gene; V was cut back by 1 base and J by 13 bases. Written as DNA, the CDR3 is TGCAGCGTTGAAGGAGGACAGGGTCAGTTCTTC. It yields the protein CSVEGGQGQFF.